This entry is about one T cell receptor beta chain. Unique molecular identifiers featured in how the TCRbeta library was prepared. Each CDR3 protein gets one entry after TCRdb re-called the PCR reads with MiXCR. Here the sample spans 500,000 to 600,000 distinct CDR3 sequences, about 18% being singletons. The CDR3 covers 14 residues. Germline assignment: CDR1 SEHNR and CDR2 FQNEAQ (reference sequence). Trimming removed 3 bases at V and 4 bases at J, with 9 bases between. This sample is part of a study of T-cell reconstitution after alpha-beta-depleted transplantation in children. The TCR originated in a human donor who donated a stem cell graft to a child with acute lymphoblastic leukemia. Material: PBMCs from the stem cell graft donor, obtained from the stem cell graft. The chain employs TRBV7-9 and TRBJ2-2; D is unresolved. The CDR3 region is CASSLVEGTGELFF. In DNA, the CDR3 is TGTGCCAGCAGCTTGGTTGAAGGCACCGGGGAGCTGTTTTTT.